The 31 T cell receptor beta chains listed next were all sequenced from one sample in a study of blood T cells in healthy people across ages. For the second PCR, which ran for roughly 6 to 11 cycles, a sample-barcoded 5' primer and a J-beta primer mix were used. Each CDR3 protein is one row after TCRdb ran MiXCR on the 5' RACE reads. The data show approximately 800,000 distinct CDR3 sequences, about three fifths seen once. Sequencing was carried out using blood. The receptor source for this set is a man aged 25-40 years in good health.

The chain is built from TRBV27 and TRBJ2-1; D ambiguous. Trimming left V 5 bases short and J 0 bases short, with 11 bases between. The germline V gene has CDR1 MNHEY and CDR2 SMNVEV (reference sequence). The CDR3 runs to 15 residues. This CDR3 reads CASSHVVSSYNEQFF. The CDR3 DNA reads TGTGCCAGCAGTCACGTAGTGAGCTCCTACAATGAGCAGTTCTTC.

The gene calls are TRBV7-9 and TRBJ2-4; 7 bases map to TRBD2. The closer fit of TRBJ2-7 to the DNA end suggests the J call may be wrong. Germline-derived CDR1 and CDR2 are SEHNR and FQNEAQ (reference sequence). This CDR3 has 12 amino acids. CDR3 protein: CASSLREYEQYF. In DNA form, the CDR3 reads TGTGCCAGCAGCCTGCGGGAGTACGAGCAGTACTTC.

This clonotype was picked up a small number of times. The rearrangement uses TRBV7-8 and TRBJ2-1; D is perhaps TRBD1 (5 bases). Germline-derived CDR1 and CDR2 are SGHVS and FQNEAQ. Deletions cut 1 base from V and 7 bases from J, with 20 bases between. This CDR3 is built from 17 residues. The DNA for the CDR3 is TGTGCCAGCAGCTTAGGGCTACAGGAAGGACGTTTAAATGAGCAGTTCTTC. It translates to CASSLGLQEGRLNEQFF.

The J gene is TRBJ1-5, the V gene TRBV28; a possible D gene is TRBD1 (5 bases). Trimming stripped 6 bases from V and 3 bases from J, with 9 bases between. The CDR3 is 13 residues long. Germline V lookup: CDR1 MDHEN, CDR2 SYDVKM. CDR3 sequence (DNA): TGTGCCAGCAGGCAGGGTACCAATCAGCCCCAGCATTTT. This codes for CASRQGTNQPQHF.

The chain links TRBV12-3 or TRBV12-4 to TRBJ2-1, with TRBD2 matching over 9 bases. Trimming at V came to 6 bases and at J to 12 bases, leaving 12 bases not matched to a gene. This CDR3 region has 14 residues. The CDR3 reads CASSPSGGPRGQFF. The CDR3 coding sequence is TGTGCCAGCAGCCCAAGCGGGGGGCCTCGTGGGCAGTTCTTC.

The CDR3 loop reads CASSLDKKRPQHF. CDR3 bases: TGTGCCAGCAGCTTGGACAAGAAAAGGCCCCAGCATTTT. The chain links TRBV5-5 to TRBJ1-5, with D unresolved. V lost 0 bases to trimming and J lost 9 bases, with 10 bases between them. The CDR3 consists of 13 residues. Germline V gene lookup returns CDR1 SGHKS and CDR2 YYEKEE (reference sequence).

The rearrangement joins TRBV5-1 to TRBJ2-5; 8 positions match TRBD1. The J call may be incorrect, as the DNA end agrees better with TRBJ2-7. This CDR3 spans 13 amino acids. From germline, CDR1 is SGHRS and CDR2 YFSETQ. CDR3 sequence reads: CASRPGTGYEQYF. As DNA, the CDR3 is TGCGCCAGCAGGCCCGGGACAGGCTACGAGCAGTACTTC.

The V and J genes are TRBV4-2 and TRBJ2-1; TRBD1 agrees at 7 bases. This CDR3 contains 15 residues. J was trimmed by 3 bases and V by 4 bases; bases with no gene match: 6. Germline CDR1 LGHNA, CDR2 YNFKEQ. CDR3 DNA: TGTGCCAGCAGCCGAGAGACAGGGAACTACAATGAGCAGTTCTTC. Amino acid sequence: CASSRETGNYNEQFF.

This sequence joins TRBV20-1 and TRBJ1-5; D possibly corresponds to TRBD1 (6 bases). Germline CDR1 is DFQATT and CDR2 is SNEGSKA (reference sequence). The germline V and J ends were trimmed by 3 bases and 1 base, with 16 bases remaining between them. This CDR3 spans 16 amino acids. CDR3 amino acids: CSASPQGTVSNQPQHF. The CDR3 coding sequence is TGCAGTGCTAGTCCGCAGGGGACTGTGAGCAATCAGCCCCAGCATTTT.

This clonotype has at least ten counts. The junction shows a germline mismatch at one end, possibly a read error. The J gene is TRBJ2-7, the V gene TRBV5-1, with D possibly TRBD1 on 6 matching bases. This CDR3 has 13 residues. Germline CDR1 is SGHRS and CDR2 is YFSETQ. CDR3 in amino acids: CASSLDRSYEQYF. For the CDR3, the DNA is TGTGCCAGCAGCTTAGACAGGTCCTACGAGCAGTACTTC.

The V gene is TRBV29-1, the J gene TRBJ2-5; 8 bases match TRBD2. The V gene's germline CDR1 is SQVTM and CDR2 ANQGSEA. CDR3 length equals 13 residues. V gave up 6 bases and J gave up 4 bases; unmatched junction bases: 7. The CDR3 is CSVKAGVIETQYF. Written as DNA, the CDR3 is TGCAGCGTCAAAGCGGGAGTGATAGAGACCCAGTACTTC.

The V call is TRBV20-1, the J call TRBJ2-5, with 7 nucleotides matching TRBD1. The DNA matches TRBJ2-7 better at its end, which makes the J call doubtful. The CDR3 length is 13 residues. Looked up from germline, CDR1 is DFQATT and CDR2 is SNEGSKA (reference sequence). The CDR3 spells CSARLQGTGEQYF. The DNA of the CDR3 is TGCAGTGCTAGACTACAGGGGACGGGCGAGCAGTACTTC.

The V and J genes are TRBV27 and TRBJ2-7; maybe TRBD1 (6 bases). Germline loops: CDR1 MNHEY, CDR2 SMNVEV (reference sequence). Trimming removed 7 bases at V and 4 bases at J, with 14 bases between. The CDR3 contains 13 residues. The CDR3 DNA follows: TGTGCCAGCAATAAACTAGGGGGTTACGAGCAGTACTTC. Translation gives CASNKLGGYEQYF.

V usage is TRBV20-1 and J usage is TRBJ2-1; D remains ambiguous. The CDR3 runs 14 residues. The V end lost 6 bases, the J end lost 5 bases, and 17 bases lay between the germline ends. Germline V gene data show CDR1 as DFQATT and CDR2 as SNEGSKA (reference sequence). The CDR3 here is CSAEPEGPNNEQFF. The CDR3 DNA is TGCAGTGCCGAACCGGAAGGACCGAACAATGAGCAGTTCTTC.

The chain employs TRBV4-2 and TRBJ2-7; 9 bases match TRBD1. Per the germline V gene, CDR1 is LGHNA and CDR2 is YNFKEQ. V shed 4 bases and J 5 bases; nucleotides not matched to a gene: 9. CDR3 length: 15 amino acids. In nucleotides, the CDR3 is TGTGCCAGCAGCCTTGGGGACAGGGAAAACGACGAGCAGTACTTC. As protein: CASSLGDRENDEQYF.

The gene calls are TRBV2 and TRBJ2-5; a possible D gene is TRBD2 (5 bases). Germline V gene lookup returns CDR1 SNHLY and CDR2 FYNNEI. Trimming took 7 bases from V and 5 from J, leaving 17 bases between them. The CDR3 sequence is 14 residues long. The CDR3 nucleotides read TGTGCCAGCATGGGAGCGGCTGCGGGTGAGACCCAGTACTTC. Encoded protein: CASMGAAAGETQYF.

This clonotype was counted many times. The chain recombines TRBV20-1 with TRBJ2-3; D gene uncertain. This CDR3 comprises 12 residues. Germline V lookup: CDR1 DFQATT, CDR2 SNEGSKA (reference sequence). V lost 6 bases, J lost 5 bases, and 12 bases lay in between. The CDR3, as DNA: TGCAGTGCCCTTCCGGTTGGAGATACGCAGTATTTT. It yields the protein CSALPVGDTQYF.

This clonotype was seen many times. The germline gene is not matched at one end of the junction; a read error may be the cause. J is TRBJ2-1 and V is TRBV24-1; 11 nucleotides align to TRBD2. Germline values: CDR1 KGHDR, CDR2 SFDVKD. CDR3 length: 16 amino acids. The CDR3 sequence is CATSDPPSTSGNGQFF. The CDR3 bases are TGTGCCACCAGTGATCCGCCCTCGACTAGCGGGAATGGGCAGTTCTTC.

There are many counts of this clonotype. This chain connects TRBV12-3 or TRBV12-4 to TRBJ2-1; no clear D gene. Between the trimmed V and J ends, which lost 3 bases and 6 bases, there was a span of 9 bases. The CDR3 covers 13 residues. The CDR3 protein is CASSLQSINEQFF. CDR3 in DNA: TGTGCCAGCAGTTTGCAGTCTATCAATGAGCAGTTCTTC.

CDR3 coding DNA: TGTGCCAGCAGCTTAGTTTGTGGGGTACTCTCTGCAGATACGCAGTATTTT. Translating it yields CASSLVCGVLSADTQYF. This chain uses TRBV7-2 with TRBJ2-3; D is unresolved. Germline V CDR1 and CDR2: SGHTA, FQGNSA. CDR3 length: 17 residues. V lost 1 base, J lost 4 bases, and 18 bases lay in between.

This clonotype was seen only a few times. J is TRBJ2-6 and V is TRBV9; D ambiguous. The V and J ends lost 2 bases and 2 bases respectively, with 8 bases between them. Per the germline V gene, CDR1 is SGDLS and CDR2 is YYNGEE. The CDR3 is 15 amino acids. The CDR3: CASSVQHPGANVLTF. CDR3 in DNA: TGTGCCAGCAGCGTCCAGCACCCTGGGGCCAACGTCCTGACTTTC. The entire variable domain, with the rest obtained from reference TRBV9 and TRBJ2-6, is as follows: DSGVTQTPKHLITATGQRVTLRCSPRSGDLSVYWYQQSLDQGLQFLIQYYNGEERAKGNILERFSAQQFPDLHSELNLSSLELGDSALYFCASSVQHPGANVLTFGAGSRLTVL.

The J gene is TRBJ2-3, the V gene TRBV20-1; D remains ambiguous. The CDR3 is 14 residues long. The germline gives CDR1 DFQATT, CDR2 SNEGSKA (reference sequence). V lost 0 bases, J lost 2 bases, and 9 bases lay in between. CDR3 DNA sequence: TGCAGTGCTAGAGATCCTAGGGTCACAGATACGCAGTATTTT. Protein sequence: CSARDPRVTDTQYF.

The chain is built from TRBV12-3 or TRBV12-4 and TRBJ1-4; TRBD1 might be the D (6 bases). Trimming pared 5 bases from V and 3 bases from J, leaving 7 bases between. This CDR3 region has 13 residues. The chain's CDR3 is CASSDRSNEKLFF. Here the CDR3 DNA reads TGTGCCAGCAGTGACAGGTCTAATGAAAAACTGTTTTTT.

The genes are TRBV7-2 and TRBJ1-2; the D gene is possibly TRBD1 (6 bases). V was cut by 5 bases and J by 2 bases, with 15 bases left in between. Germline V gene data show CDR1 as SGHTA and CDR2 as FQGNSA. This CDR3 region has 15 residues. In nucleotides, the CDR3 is TGTGCCAGCAGCCCGATGCCTGGGGGCAACTATGGCTACACCTTC. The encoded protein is CASSPMPGGNYGYTF.

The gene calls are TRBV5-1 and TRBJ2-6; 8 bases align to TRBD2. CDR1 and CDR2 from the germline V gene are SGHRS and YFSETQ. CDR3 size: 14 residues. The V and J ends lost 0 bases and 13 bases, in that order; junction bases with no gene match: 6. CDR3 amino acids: CASSLDGRAGVLTF. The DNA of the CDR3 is TGCGCCAGCAGCTTGGACGGGAGGGCTGGAGTCCTGACTTTC.

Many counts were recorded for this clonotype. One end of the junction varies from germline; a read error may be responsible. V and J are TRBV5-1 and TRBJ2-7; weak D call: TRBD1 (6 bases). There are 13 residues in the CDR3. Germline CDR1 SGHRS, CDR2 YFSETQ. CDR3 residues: CASSPGQTYEQYF. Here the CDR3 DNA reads TGTGCCAGCAGCCCAGGACAGACCTACGAGCAGTACTTC.

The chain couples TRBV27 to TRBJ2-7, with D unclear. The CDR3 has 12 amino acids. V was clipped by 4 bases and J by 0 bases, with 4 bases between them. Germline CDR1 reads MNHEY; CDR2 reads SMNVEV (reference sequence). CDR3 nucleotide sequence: TGTGCCAGCAGTTCGTTCTCCTACGAGCAGTACTTC. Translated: CASSSFSYEQYF.

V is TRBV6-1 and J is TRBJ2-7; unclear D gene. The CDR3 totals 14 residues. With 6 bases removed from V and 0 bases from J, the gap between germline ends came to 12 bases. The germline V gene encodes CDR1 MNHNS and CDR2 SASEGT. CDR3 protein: CASRADTVSYEQYF. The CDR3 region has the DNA TGTGCCAGCAGGGCCGACACGGTCTCCTACGAGCAGTACTTC.

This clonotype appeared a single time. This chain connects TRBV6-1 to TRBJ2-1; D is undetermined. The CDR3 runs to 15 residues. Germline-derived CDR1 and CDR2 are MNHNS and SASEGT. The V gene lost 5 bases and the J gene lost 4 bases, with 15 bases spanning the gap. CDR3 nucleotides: TGTGCCAGCAGTCCCCGTCCGGCAGCTTACAATGAGCAGTTCTTC. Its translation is CASSPRPAAYNEQFF.

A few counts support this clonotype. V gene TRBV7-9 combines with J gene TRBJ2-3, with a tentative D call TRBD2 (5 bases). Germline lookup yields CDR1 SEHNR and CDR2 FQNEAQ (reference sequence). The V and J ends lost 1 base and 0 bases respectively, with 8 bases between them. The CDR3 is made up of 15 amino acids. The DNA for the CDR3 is TGTGCCAGCAGCTTAGGAGCGGTTAGCACAGATACGCAGTATTTT. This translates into CASSLGAVSTDTQYF.

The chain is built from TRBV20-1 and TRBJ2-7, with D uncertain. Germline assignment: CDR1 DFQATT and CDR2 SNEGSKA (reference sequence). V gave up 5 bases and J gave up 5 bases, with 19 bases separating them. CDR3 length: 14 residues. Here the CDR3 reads CSASQESSGDEQYF. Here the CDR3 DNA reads TGCAGTGCTTCGCAGGAGAGCTCAGGTGACGAGCAGTACTTC.